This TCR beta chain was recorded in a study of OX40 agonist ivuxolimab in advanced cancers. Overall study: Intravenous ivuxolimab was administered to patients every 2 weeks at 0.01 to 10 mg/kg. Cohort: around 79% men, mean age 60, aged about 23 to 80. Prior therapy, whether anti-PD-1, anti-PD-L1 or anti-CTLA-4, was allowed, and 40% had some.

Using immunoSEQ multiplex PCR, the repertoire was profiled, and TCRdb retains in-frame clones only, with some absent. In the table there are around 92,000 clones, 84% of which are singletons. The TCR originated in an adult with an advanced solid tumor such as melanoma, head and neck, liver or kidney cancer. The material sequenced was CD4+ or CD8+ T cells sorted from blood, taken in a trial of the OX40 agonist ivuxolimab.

CDR3 coding DNA: TGTGCCAGCAGGCGAAGTGGACAGACCGGGGAGCTGTTTTTT. Amino acid sequence: CASRRSGQTGELFF. The chain couples TRBV27 to TRBJ2-2; D possibly corresponds to TRBD1 (6 bases). The V gene's germline CDR1 is MNHEY and CDR2 SMNVEV (reference sequence). The germline V and J ends were trimmed by 6 bases and 5 bases, with 13 bases remaining between them. There are 14 residues in the CDR3.